One and the same sample provided the 23 T cell receptor beta chains below, sequenced in a study of cytomegalovirus exposure and HLA in healthy donors. PCR used 60 Vbeta primers and 13 Jbeta primers. Sequencing used immunoSEQ multiplex PCR; TCRdb keeps in-frame clones, though not all of them. Of 75,000 to 90,000 clones detected, roughly 80% appear once; the ten largest clones hold approximately 4.5%. Sequencing input: PBMCs. The receptors originated from a man aged 40-50 years in good health and CMV-seronegative.

The gene calls are TRBV4-3 and TRBJ2-6; the match to TRBD1 covers 9 bases. The CDR3 sequence is 21 residues long. Trimming removed 3 bases from V and 0 bases from J; junction bases left unmatched: 15. Germline lookup yields CDR1 LGHNA and CDR2 YSLEER. In DNA, the CDR3 is TGCGCCAGCAGCCAGGTGACAGGGGGACTCGGCCGTTACTCTGGGGCCAACGTCCTGACTTTC. Its protein is CASSQVTGGLGRYSGANVLTF.

The V and J genes are TRBV9 and TRBJ2-3; 8 nucleotides agree with TRBD1. CDR1 SGDLS and CDR2 YYNGEE come from the germline V gene. This CDR3 spans 15 amino acids. V shed 0 bases and J 4 bases; nucleotides not matched to a gene: 4. CDR3 sequence (DNA): TGTGCCAGCAGCGTAGGGACAGGGTGGGCAGATACGCAGTATTTT. Encoded protein: CASSVGTGWADTQYF.

This chain connects TRBV2 to TRBJ2-3; 8 bases line up with TRBD2. The CDR3 has 15 amino acids. Losses at the gene ends were 7 bases for V and 0 bases for J; bases not matched to a gene: 6. The germline V gene has CDR1 SNHLY and CDR2 FYNNEI. CDR3 bases: TGTGCCAGCACACCTACTAGCGGTAGCACAGATACGCAGTATTTT. Its translation is CASTPTSGSTDTQYF.

The rearrangement joins TRBV14 to TRBJ2-5, with D possibly matching TRBD2 (7 bases). CDR1 and CDR2 from the germline V gene are SGHDN and FVKESK. The CDR3 extends over 17 amino acids. Trimming took off 4 bases at V and 1 base at J, with 19 bases between the two ends. The CDR3 reads CASSLSSGIGGQETQYF. In DNA, the CDR3 is TGTGCCAGCAGCCTGTCTAGCGGAATAGGGGGCCAAGAGACCCAGTACTTC.

The rearrangement uses TRBV28 and TRBJ2-5; 8 nucleotides match TRBD1. CDR1 is MDHEN, CDR2 SYDVKM, per germline. V was pared by 6 bases and J by 5 bases, with 14 bases of the junction left unmatched. The CDR3 contains 16 residues. The CDR3 nucleotides read TGTGCCAGCAGACCGCCAGGGGGCAGGGGGCAGGAGACCCAGTACTTC. This encodes CASRPPGGRGQETQYF.

This clone appeared a few times. The chain carries TRBV27 and TRBJ2-7, with TRBD2 as a possible D gene (6 bases). V dropped 6 bases and J dropped 2 bases, with 11 bases sitting between them. The V gene's germline CDR1 is MNHEY and CDR2 SMNVEV (reference sequence). The CDR3 loop spans 13 amino acids. The CDR3, as DNA: TGTGCCAGCAGACTAGCCCCCACCTACGAGCAGTACTTC. Its protein product is CASRLAPTYEQYF.

The chain recombines TRBV7-6 with TRBJ2-5, with 9 bases identical to TRBD2. V was clipped by 0 bases and J by 5 bases; unmatched bases: 4. CDR1 SGHVS and CDR2 FNYEAQ come from the germline V gene. The CDR3 covers 15 residues. CDR3 sequence (DNA): TGTGCCAGCAGCTTAGCGCGGGGGGGGCTGGAGACCCAGTACTTC. This codes for CASSLARGGLETQYF.

The chain recombines TRBV5-4 with TRBJ2-1; 7 bases agree with TRBD2. This CDR3 comprises 16 residues. Germline V gene sequence: CDR1 SGHNT, CDR2 YYREEE (reference sequence). V trimming: 4 bases; J trimming: 9 bases; junction bases outside the gene matches: 16. CDR3 residues: CASSPRTSAWRPEQFF. The CDR3 DNA sequence: TGTGCCAGCAGCCCTAGAACTAGCGCGTGGAGGCCTGAGCAGTTCTTC.

The genes are TRBV1 and TRBJ2-5; the D call of TRBD2 is as the table states it, not checked on the DNA. TRBV1 is a pseudogene. This CDR3 spans 14 amino acids. The CDR3 DNA sequence: TGCACCAGCAGCCAAGTGCCAGGGAGGGAGACCCAGTACTTC. This gives the protein CTSSQVPGRETQYF.

Here the CDR3 reads CAWSLAENEQYF. CDR3 coding DNA: TGTGCCTGGAGCTTGGCCGAAAACGAGCAGTACTTC. This chain joins TRBV30 and TRBJ2-7; D unclear. The CDR3 is 12 residues long. Trimming shortened V by 3 bases and J by 5 bases, and 11 bases separated the two germline ends. The germline CDR1 and CDR2 sequences are GTSNPN and SVGIG (reference sequence).

The chain joins TRBV9 to TRBJ2-1; 7 bases fit TRBD2. Losses at the gene ends were 4 bases for V and 3 bases for J; bases not matched to a gene: 7. The CDR3 is 15 amino acids. Germline CDR1 is SGDLS and CDR2 is YYNGEE. The CDR3: CASSRLADIYNEQFF. CDR3 nucleotide sequence: TGTGCCAGCAGCAGGCTAGCGGACATCTACAATGAGCAGTTCTTC.

This clone occurred a few times. This chain links TRBV4-3 with TRBJ2-1; no clear D. The CDR3 covers 16 residues. V was shortened by 1 base and J by 0 bases, with 10 bases between the two germline ends. Germline CDR1 is LGHNA and CDR2 is YSLEER. CDR3 sequence: CASSQGLYDSYNEQFF. The DNA of the CDR3 is TGCGCCAGCAGCCAAGGCCTCTATGACTCCTACAATGAGCAGTTCTTC.

The chain carries TRBV5-4 and TRBJ1-1; D is ambiguous. V gave up 0 bases and J gave up 1 base, with 10 bases separating them. Germline V gene data show CDR1 as SGHNT and CDR2 as YYREEE (reference sequence). The CDR3 contains 15 residues. The CDR3 sequence is CASSLAGKGNTEAFF. The CDR3 DNA follows: TGTGCCAGCAGCTTGGCCGGGAAGGGGAACACTGAAGCTTTCTTT.

The V gene is TRBV5-1, the J gene TRBJ1-2; D gene ambiguous. The V gene lost 1 base and the J gene lost 0 bases, with 10 bases spanning the gap. The CDR3 is 15 residues long. CDR1 and CDR2 from the germline V gene are SGHRS and YFSETQ. The CDR3 sequence is CASSLSFSPNYGYTF. For the CDR3, the DNA is TGCGCCAGCAGCTTGTCTTTCAGTCCTAACTATGGCTACACCTTC.

This clone occurred a few times. The J gene is TRBJ2-2, the V gene TRBV27; tentatively, D is TRBD2 (7 bases). CDR3 length: 17 amino acids. The germline CDR1 and CDR2 sequences are MNHEY and SMNVEV (reference sequence). With 0 bases removed from V and 1 base from J, the gap between germline ends came to 12 bases. The CDR3 region is CASSLSRRGGNTGELFF. CDR3 DNA: TGTGCCAGCAGTTTATCGAGGAGGGGGGGGAACACCGGGGAGCTGTTTTTT.

V is TRBV7-2 and J is TRBJ1-3; D is perhaps TRBD1 (5 bases). Between the trimmed V and J ends, which lost 4 bases and 4 bases, there was a span of 11 bases. Germline V gives CDR1 SGHTA, CDR2 FQGNSA. CDR3 length: 14 residues. CDR3 protein: CASSSTVGGNTIYF. CDR3 sequence (DNA): TGTGCCAGCAGCTCGACAGTCGGAGGAAACACCATATATTTT.

The chain has TRBV28 and TRBJ1-2; tentative D call: TRBD1 (5 bases). The CDR3 totals 16 residues. Per the germline V gene, CDR1 is MDHEN and CDR2 is SYDVKM. Trimming stripped 6 bases from V and 0 bases from J, with 17 bases between. CDR3 DNA sequence: TGTGCCAGCAGACTAAAGGCAGGGTATTCTAACTATGGCTACACCTTC. Its translation is CASRLKAGYSNYGYTF.

The CDR3 protein is CASSIDRGGDEQYF. The CDR3 nucleotides are TGTGCCAGTAGTATAGACAGGGGCGGCGACGAGCAGTACTTC. V gene TRBV19 combines with J gene TRBJ2-7; TRBD1 might be the D (6 bases). Germline CDR1 and CDR2: LNHDA and SQIVND (reference sequence). V shed 0 bases and J shed 5 bases, with 11 bases lying between them. The CDR3 has 14 amino acids.

This chain connects TRBV7-3 to TRBJ2-1; 12 nucleotides match TRBD2. V lost 5 bases and J lost 7; bases outside the gene matches: 3. The CDR3 runs 14 residues. Germline V gene lookup returns CDR1 SGHTA and CDR2 FQGTGA. CDR3 sequence reads: CASSLAGGGNEQFF. DNA of the CDR3: TGTGCCAGCAGCCTAGCGGGAGGGGGGAATGAGCAGTTCTTC.

The chain uses TRBV28 and TRBJ2-5; 7 positions agree with TRBD1. The CDR3 runs 14 residues. V trimming: 3 bases; J trimming: 4 bases; junction bases outside the gene matches: 5. CDR1 MDHEN and CDR2 SYDVKM come from the germline V gene. The CDR3 nucleotides read TGTGCCAGCAGTTTGTTGACAGGGCTAGAGACCCAGTACTTC. It encodes CASSLLTGLETQYF.

The chain is built from TRBV10-3 and TRBJ2-5; TRBD1 is a possible D gene (5 bases). The CDR3 consists of 12 residues. Germline V CDR1 and CDR2: ENHRY, SYGVKD. The V gene lost 9 bases and the J gene lost 4 bases, with 12 bases spanning the gap. CDR3 protein: CAIRGTGETQYF. CDR3 nucleotide sequence: TGTGCCATAAGGGGTACGGGAGAGACCCAGTACTTC.

This chain links TRBV28 with TRBJ2-2; TRBD2 is a possible D gene (6 bases). With 5 bases removed from V and 3 bases from J, the gap between germline ends came to 13 bases. This CDR3 has 15 residues. CDR1 and CDR2 (germline): MDHEN, SYDVKM. In DNA form, the CDR3 reads TGTGCCAGCAGTCACGGGGGACGGGACACCGGGGAGCTGTTTTTT. Translated, it gives CASSHGGRDTGELFF. The entire variable domain, with the rest obtained from reference TRBV28 and TRBJ2-2, is as follows: DVKVTQSSRYLVKRTGEKVFLECVQDMDHENMFWYRQDPGLGLRLIYFSYDVKMKEKGDIPEGYSVSREKKERFSLILESASTNQTSMYLCASSHGGRDTGELFFGEGSRLTVL.

This chain joins TRBV7-9 and TRBJ2-7; D gene ambiguous. This CDR3 is 11 amino acids long. CDR1 is SEHNR, CDR2 FQNEAQ, per germline (reference sequence). V was shortened by 1 base and J by 5 bases, with 3 bases between the two germline ends. CDR3 amino acids: CASSLDNEQYF. The CDR3 DNA reads TGTGCCAGCAGCTTAGACAACGAGCAGTACTTC.